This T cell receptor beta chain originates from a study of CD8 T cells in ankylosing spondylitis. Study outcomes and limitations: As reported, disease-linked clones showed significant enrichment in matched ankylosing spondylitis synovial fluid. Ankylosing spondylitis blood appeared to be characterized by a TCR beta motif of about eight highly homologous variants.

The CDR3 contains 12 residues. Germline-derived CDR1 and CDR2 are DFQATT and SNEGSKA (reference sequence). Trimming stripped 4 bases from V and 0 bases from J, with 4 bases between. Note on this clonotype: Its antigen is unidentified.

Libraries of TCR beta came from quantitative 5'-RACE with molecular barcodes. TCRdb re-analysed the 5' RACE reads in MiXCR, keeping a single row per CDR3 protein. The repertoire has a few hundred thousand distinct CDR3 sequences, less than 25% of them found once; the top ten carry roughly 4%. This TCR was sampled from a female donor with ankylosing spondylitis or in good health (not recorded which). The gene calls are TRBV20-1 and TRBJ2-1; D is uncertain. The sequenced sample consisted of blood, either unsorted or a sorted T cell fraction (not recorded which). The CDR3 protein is CSAMASYNEQFF. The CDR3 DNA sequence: TGCAGTGCTATGGCCTCCTACAATGAGCAGTTCTTC.